This TCR beta chain was sequenced in a study of monozygotic twins with inflammatory bowel disease (dated 2019 in TCRdb). Turning to the overall study: A total of roughly 28 monozygotic twin pairs were included in the full study, comprising nine German pairs (four IBD-concordant, five IBD-discordant) and 19 IBD-discordant Danish pairs. The search for disease-associated traits relied mainly on comparing IBD patients with their genetically identical healthy co-twins within discordant pairs. Each individual had, on average, about 151 000 unique TCRalpha sequences and 181 000 unique TCRbeta sequences available for analysis. Results the study describes overall, beyond this receptor: Repertoire similarity did not differ between concordant and discordant twins, which could be due to limited statistical power. No single strong signal or clonotype linked to IBD turned up in the results, so the idea that one exists was not supported. Different T cell subtypes could not be distinguished in the analysis. A decrease in TCRbeta repertoire diversity, as measured by inverse Simpson index, was observed in IBD patients compared with their healthy co-twins. Compared with healthy twins, IBD patients shared fewer clonotypes with other individuals, and the difference was most pronounced in patients with signs of disease activity. Because patients received different immunosuppressive treatments, the repertoires may have picked up extra background noise and variability between individuals.

The CDR3 numbers 22 residues from cysteine through phenylalanine. No DNA has been recorded. CDR1 and CDR2 are read off the germline V gene (reference sequence) as GTSNPN and SVGIG. Notes on this clonotype: The specificity of this receptor is unknown.

Libraries were built with 5' RACE. For each TCR library, 3,500 to 4,000 ng of total RNA was used. For each sample, cDNA synthesis was carried out in eight separate reactions using SMARTScribe reverse transcriptase. Unique molecular identifiers containing a 6-nucleotide sample barcode were introduced through template switching during cDNA synthesis. Two nested PCRs of approximately 16 and 10 cycles amplified the TCRalpha and TCRbeta cDNA, and bead purification followed each PCR. Before amplification, the cDNA was treated with uracil DNA-glycosylase and purified using the QIAquick PCR purification kit. The second PCR was the step at which Illumina TruSeq-compatible adapters and sample-specific barcodes were added. TapeStation and Qubit were used to check library quality and concentration, and roughly 4.8 ng of each library went into the pool. Pooled libraries were sequenced on an Illumina HiSeq2500 single-index Rapid Run with 2 x 100 bp reads and custom sequencing primers. The published analysis was carried out like this. PCR and sequencing errors were corrected by UMI-based consensus assembly using MiGEC version 1.2.6. MiXCR version 2.1.1 handled V(D)J alignment, clonotype assembly and CDR3 extraction. Normalisation of gene usage, clonotype sharing and MAIT/NKT TCR abundance was achieved by analysing the top 1000, 10 000 and 20 000 clonotypes per sample. After downsampling to 27 000 UMIs, diversity was calculated as the inverse Simpson index using the vegan R package. Paired Mann-Whitney U tests on discordant twin pairs were used, with Benjamini-Hochberg multiple-testing correction. The reads, reprocessed by TCRdb, yield one row per CDR3 protein sequence and no DNA. The authors' filters were not applied to this entry. The table for this sample lists 310,000 or so distinct CDR3 sequences. The top ten hold roughly 2% of the sample.

From each donor, an approximately 2.5 ml peripheral blood sample was collected into PAXgene tubes and kept at -80 degrees C. Total RNA was isolated from whole blood with the PAXgene blood miRNA kit on an automated QIAcube, without T cell sorting. Peripheral blood from monozygotic twin pairs, either concordant or discordant for inflammatory bowel disease, underwent deep TCRalpha and TCRbeta repertoire profiling that used unique molecular barcoding. Smoking habits were recorded for all twin pairs, with individuals classified as current, former or never smokers. The sample taken for sequencing was blood. This sequence was found in a human donor with ulcerative colitis or Crohn's disease, or a healthy co-twin of an affected twin (not recorded which). Recombination connected TRBV30 to TRBJ2-6; the D call of TRBD1 rests on TCRdb alone, since no DNA is present to check it. The CDR3 region has the sequence CAWSVKWRTGGAFLFGANVLTF. Full variable domain (CDR3 extended with the reference TRBV30 and TRBJ2-6 proteins): SQTIHQWPATLVQPVGSPLSLECTVEGTSNPNLYWYRQAAGRGLQLLFYSVGIGQISSEVPQNLSASRPQDRQFILSSKKLLLSDSGFYLCAWSVKWRTGGAFLFGANVLTFGAGSRLTVL.